One T cell receptor (beta chain) is described in this entry. The antigen remains undetermined. This entry is derived from a study of T cell responses to AZD1222 COVID-19 vaccine. Method: immunoSEQ multiplex PCR; TCRdb's copy keeps in-frame clones and lacks some. The sample has about 180,000 clones, about 90% seen once. Study-wide results and caveats: Only a handful of AZD1222 recipients, more than 5 in all, had baseline seropositivity. Spike-specific TCR breadth and depth both grew after two AZD1222 doses. It should be noted that donors were predominantly white British and more often female, and clonal diversity was possibly underestimated.

V shed 7 bases and J shed 3 bases, with 17 bases lying between them. Germline-derived CDR1 and CDR2 are MNHEY and SVGAGI. The CDR3 is 15 amino acids. The chain couples TRBV6-5 to TRBJ2-3; TRBD2 is a possible D gene (5 bases). The sample in question was peripheral blood, obtained on day 0 of AZD1222 vaccination. The TCR sequence derives from an adult in good health. This CDR3 reads CASKGAAGLTDTQYF. CDR3 sequence (DNA): TGTGCCAGCAAGGGCGCGGCGGGTCTAACAGATACGCAGTATTTT.